The rows below give T cell receptor beta chains drawn from one sample of a study of T cell clonotyping in hematopoietic cell transplantation. Only in-frame clones appear in the TCRdb table, and some are missing; sequencing was by immunoSEQ multiplex PCR. The table lists approximately 19,000 clones, approximately 85% of them singletons. Material: peripheral blood mononuclear cells, obtained before stem cell transplant. These receptors came from a man aged 50-59 years with acute myeloid leukemia. Some clones in this sample may be carry-over from other donors' samples. Each CDR3 is given without its conserved first and last residue. A D gene is named only where the DNA matches it firmly.

TRBD1	TRBV19	TRBJ2-1	ASSMTGWGHEQF
-	TRBV19	TRBJ2-2	ASRTFPGELF
TRBD1	TRBV5-1	TRBJ1-2	ASSSSGGGYGYT
-	TRBV5-4	TRBJ1-2	ASSLSSGVYGYT
-	TRBV7-9	TRBJ1-2	ASSLGDYGYT
TRBD1	TRBV28	TRBJ1-6	ASSYRGWGNSPLH
-	TRBV7-6	TRBJ2-1	ASSLDGSSYNEQF
TRBD1	TRBV4-1	TRBJ2-7	ASSQVRGRVGEQY
-	TRBV7-3	TRBJ2-1	ASSFQGTTYNEQF
-	TRBV7-9	TRBJ2-7	ASSVGDSGEQY
-	TRBV25-1	TRBJ1-1	ASSEVGLNTEAF
-	TRBV28	TRBJ2-7	ASSARGWYEQY
TRBD1	TRBV9	TRBJ1-1	ASSQSGGFGTEAF
-	TRBV5-1	TRBJ2-7	ASSPGGQTYEQY
TRBD2	TRBV28	TRBJ2-1	ASSFPSSLAGVELSSYNEQF
-	TRBV5-8	TRBJ2-6	ASSLVGANVLT
TRBD2	TRBV15	TRBJ2-2	ATSRDRAALAGGELF
TRBD1	TRBV4-3	TRBJ1-2	ASSLGTGVNYGYT
TRBD1	TRBV7-9	TRBJ2-1	ASSLVQGGNEQF
-	TRBV2	TRBJ2-3	ASSDMGTYTDTQY
TRBD1	TRBV5-1	TRBJ1-4	ASSQGPANEKLF
TRBD2	TRBV6-5	TRBJ2-2	ASSYSGTSGTGELF
TRBD1	TRBV15	TRBJ1-1	ATSRDQGAGTEAF
-	TRBV10-3	TRBJ1-5	AISARPGGNQPQH
-	TRBV11-1	TRBJ1-6	ASSPGGINNSPLH
-	TRBV7-8	TRBJ1-4	ASSLFDSGNEKLF
-	TRBV5-6	TRBJ2-1	ASSRARLDEQF
TRBD1	TRBV7-6	TRBJ2-3	ASSRGQGATDTQY
TRBD2	TRBV7-9	TRBJ2-3	ASKSAGGVDTQY
TRBD1	TRBV11-3	TRBJ2-3	ASSTGQGDTQY
-	TRBV14	TRBJ1-5	ASSRRVEYSGNQPQH
TRBD2	TRBV5-4	TRBJ2-3	ASSRRLAGDGTDTQY
TRBD2	TRBV9	TRBJ2-1	ASSAHAGGYNEQF
TRBD1	TRBV27	TRBJ1-4	ASSTGGDEKLF
-	TRBV6-1	TRBJ1-4	ASTIATANEKLF
-	TRBV18	TRBJ1-3	ASSPGLHLSGNTIY
-	TRBV12-5	TRBJ1-1	ASGLWPSPAEAF
-	TRBV10-1	TRBJ1-1	ASSQGINTEAF
TRBD1	TRBV9	TRBJ1-2	ASSVVGGGSNGYT
TRBD1	TRBV27	TRBJ1-1	ASSLDSPGQGGTEAF
TRBD1	TRBV7-9	TRBJ1-4	ASSRTGGAPEKLF